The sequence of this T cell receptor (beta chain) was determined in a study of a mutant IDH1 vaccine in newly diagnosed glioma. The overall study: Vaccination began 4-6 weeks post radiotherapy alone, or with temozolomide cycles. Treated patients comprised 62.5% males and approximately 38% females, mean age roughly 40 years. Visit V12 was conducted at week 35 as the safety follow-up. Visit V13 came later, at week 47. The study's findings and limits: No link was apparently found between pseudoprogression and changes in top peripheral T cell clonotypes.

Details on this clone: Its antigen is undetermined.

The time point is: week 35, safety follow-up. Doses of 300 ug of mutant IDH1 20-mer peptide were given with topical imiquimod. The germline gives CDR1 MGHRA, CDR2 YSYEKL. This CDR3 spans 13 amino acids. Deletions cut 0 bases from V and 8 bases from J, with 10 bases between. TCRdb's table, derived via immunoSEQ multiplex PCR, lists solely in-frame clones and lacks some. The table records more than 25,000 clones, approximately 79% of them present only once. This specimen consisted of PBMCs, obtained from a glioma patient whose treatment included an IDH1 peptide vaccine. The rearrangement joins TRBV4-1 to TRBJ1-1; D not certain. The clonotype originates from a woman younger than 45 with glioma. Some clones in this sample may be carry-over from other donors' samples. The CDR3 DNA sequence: TGCGCCAGCAGCCAAGATCAGGCGAGGGAAGCTTTCTTT. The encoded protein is CASSQDQAREAFF.